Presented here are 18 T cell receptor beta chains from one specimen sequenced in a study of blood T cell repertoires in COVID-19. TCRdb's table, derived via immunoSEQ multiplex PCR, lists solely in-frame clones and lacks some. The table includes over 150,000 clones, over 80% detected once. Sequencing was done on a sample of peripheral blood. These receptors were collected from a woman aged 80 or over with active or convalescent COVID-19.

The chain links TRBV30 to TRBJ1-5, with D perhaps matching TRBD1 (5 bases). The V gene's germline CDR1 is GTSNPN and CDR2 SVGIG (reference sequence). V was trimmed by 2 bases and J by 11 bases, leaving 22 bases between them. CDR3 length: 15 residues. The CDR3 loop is CAWSPGGLAGSAQHF. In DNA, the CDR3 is TGTGCCTGGAGTCCTGGGGGACTGGCTGGATCAGCCCAGCATTTT.

The chain's CDR3 is CASSRLGQGTEAFF. The CDR3 coding sequence is TGTGCCAGCAGCCGCCTGGGACAGGGAACTGAAGCTTTCTTT. The chain couples TRBV3-1 (or the pseudogene TRBV3-2) to TRBJ1-1; 9 bases are a match to TRBD1. The CDR3 totals 14 residues. V was clipped by 4 bases and J by 5 bases; unmatched bases: 5. From germline, CDR1 is LGHDT and CDR2 YNNKEL (reference sequence).

Here the CDR3 reads CASSSQTGTGEGYTF. CDR3 nucleotide sequence: TGTGCCAGCAGCTCTCAGACCGGGACAGGGGAGGGCTACACCTTC. The rearrangement uses TRBV7-2 and TRBJ1-2, with 10 bases identical to TRBD1. CDR1 and CDR2 from the germline V gene are SGHTA and FQGNSA. J gave up 8 bases and V 4 bases, and 10 bases lay outside the gene matches. CDR3 length: 15 amino acids.

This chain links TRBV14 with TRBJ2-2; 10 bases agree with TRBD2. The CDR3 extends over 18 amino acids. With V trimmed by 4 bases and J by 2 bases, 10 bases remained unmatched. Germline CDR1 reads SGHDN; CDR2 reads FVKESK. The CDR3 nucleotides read TGTGCCAGCAGCCCCTTGGGAGCGGGGGGGCTTAACACCGGGGAGCTGTTTTTT. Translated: CASSPLGAGGLNTGELFF.

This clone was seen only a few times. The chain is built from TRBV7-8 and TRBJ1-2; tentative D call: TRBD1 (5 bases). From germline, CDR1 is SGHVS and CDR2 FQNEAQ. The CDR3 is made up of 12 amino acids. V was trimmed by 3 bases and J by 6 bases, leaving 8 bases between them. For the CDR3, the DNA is TGTGCCAGCAGCTTGGGACTAGATGGCTACACCTTC. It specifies CASSLGLDGYTF. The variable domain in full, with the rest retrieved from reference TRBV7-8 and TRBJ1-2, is GAGVSQSPRYKVAKRGQDVALRCDPISGHVSLFWYQQALGQGPEFLTYFQNEAQLDKSGLPSDRFFAERPEGSVSTLKIQRTQQEDSAVYLCASSLGLDGYTFGSGTRLTVV.

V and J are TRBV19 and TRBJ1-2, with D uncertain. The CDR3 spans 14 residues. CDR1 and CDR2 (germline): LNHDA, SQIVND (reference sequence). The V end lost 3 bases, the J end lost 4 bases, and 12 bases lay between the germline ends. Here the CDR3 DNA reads TGTGCCAGTAGTATCCTAAGTTGGAGCTATGGCTACACCTTC. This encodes CASSILSWSYGYTF.

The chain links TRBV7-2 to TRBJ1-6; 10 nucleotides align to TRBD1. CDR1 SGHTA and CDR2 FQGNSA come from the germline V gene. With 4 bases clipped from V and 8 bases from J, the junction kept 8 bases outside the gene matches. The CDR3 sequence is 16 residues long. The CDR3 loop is CASSSHSGTGDSPLHF. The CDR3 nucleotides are TGTGCCAGCAGCTCACATTCCGGGACAGGGGATTCACCCCTCCACTTT.

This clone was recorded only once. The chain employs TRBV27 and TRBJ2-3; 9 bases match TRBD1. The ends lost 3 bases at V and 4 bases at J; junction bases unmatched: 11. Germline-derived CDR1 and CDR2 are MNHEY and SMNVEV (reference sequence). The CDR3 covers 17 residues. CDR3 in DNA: TGTGCCAGCAGTTTCCCCACGGGACAGGGTAAAGCAGATACGCAGTATTTT. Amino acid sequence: CASSFPTGQGKADTQYF.

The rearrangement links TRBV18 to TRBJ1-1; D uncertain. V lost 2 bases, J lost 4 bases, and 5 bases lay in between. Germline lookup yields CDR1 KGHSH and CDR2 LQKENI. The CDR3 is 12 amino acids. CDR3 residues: CASSPLITEAFF. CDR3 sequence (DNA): TGTGCCAGCTCACCATTAATCACTGAAGCTTTCTTT.

As DNA, the CDR3 is TGTGCCAGCAGCGTAGAACCAGTACACACTGAAGCTTTCTTT. Residues: CASSVEPVHTEAFF. The chain links TRBV9 to TRBJ1-1; D is undetermined. The CDR3 length is 14 residues. CDR1 SGDLS and CDR2 YYNGEE come from the germline V gene. Trimming cost V 0 bases and J 3 bases, with 9 bases left between them.

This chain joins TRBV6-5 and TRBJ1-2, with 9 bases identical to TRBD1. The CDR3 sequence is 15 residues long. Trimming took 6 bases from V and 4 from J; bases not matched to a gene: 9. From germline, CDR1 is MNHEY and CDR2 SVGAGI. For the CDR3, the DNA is TGTGCCAGCAGCCCCGTACAGGGGGCTGGCTATGGCTACACCTTC. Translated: CASSPVQGAGYGYTF.

CDR3 nucleotide sequence: TGTGCCAGCAGTTTGGCGGGACAGGGGGCAGGGCAGCCCCAGCATTTT. As protein: CASSLAGQGAGQPQHF. This rearrangement joins TRBV6-5 to TRBJ1-5, with TRBD1 identical over 12 bases. This CDR3 has 16 amino acids. Germline V gene sequence: CDR1 MNHEY, CDR2 SVGAGI. V gave up 4 bases and J gave up 7 bases; unmatched junction bases: 8.

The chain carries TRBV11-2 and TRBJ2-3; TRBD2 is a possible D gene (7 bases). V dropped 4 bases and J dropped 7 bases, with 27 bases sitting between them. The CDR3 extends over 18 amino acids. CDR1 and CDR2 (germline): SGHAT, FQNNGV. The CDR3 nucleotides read TGTGCCAGCAGCTCGTACAAAACTCGACTAGCAGGGGACAATACGCAGTATTTT. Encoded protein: CASSSYKTRLAGDNTQYF.

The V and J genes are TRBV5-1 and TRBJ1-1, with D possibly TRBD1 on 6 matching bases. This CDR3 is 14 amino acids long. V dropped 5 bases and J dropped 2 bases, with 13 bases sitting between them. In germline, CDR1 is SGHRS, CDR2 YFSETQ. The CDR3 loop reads CASSRQDSNTEAFF. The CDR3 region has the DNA TGCGCCAGCAGTAGACAGGATTCAAACACTGAAGCTTTCTTT.

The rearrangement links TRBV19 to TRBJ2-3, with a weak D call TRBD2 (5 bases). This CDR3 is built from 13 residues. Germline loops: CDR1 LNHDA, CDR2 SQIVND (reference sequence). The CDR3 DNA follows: TGTGCTTCCGGGATAAGCAAAACAGATACGCAGTATTTT. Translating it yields CASGISKTDTQYF.

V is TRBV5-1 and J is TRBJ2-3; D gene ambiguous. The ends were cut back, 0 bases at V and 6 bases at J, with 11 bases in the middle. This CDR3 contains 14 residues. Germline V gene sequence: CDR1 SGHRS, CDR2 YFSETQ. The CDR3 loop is CASSLVPGSDTQYF. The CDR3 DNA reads TGCGCCAGCAGCTTGGTCCCGGGTTCGGATACGCAGTATTTT. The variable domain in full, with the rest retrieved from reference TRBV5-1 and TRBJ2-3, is KAGVTQTPRYLIKTRGQQVTLSCSPISGHRSVSWYQQTPGQGLQFLFEYFSETQRNKGNFPGRFSGRQFSNSRSEMNVSTLELGDSALYLCASSLVPGSDTQYFGPGTRLTVL.

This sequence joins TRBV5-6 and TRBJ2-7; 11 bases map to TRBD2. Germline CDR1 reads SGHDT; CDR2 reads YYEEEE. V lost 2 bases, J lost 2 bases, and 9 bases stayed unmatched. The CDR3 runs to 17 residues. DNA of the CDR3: TGTGCCAGCAGCTTCTCCCCTAGCGGGGGGCCGACCTACGAGCAGTACTTC. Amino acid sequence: CASSFSPSGGPTYEQYF. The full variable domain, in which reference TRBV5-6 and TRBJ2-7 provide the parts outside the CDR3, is DAGVTQSPTHLIKTRGQQVTLRCSPKSGHDTVSWYQQALGQGPQFIFQYYEEEERQRGNFPDRFSGHQFPNYSSELNVNALLLGDSALYLCASSFSPSGGPTYEQYFGPGTRLTVT.

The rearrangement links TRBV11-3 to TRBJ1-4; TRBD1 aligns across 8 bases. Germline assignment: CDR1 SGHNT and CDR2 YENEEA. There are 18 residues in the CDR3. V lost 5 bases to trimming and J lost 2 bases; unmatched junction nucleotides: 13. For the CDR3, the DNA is TGTGCCAGCAGCGTGTGGACAGGGCTCATCAGGACTAATGAAAAACTGTTTTTT. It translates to CASSVWTGLIRTNEKLFF.